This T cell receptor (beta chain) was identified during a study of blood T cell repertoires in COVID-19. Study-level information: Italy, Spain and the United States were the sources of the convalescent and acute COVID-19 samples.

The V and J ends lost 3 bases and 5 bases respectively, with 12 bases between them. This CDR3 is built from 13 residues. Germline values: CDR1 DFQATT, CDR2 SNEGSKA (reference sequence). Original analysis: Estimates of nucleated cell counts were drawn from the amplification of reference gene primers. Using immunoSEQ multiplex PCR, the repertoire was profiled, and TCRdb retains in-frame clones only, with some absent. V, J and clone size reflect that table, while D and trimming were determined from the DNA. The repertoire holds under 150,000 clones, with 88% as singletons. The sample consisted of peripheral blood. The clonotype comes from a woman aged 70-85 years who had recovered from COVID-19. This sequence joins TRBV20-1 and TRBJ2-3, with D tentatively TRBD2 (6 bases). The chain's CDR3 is CSASLGGGDTQYF. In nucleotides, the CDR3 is TGCAGTGCTAGTCTGGGGGGTGGAGATACGCAGTATTTT.